This T cell receptor (beta chain) appears in the sequencing data of a study of CD8+ T cells in alopecia areata. A word on this clone: Its target is unknown.

Reverse transcription of extracted RNA yielded cDNA, which provided the sequencing template. Data came from immunoSEQ multiplex PCR; TCRdb stores just in-frame clones and leaves some out. The sample lists fewer than 250,000 clones, under 70% occurring once. Treatment denoted: oral pan-JAK inhibitor, 5-10 mg twice daily. Findings and caveats of the study: Alphabeta T cells residing in normal skin are also sequenced in scalp samples.

CDR1 SGHAT and CDR2 FQNNGV come from the germline V gene. The CDR3 totals 11 residues. The V end lost 0 bases, the J end lost 8 bases, and 4 bases lay between the germline ends. The V gene is TRBV11-2, the J gene TRBJ2-5; D remains unclear. The source material was CD4+ T cells sorted from blood, sampled at week 4, from a patient treated with tofacitinib. The sequence derives from a human donor with alopecia areata. The CDR3 DNA sequence: TGTGCCAGCAGCTTAGAAGTCACCCAGTACTTC. As protein: CASSLEVTQYF.